The sequence of this T cell receptor beta chain was determined in a study of human T cells and chemical hapten exposure. This clonotype was picked up many times. One entry per CDR3 protein, called by TCRdb with MiXCR from the RACE reads. The sample has 20,000 to 30,000 distinct CDR3 sequences; approximately 9% are singletons. Time point indicated: patch test 2, 6 weeks after DPC sensitization. Regarding treatment: therapeutic diphenylcyclopropenone sensitization with weekly scalp DPC. The sample was whole blood, taken in connection with sensitization to the hapten diphenylcyclopropenone (DPC). The sequence was collected from a man aged 25-45 years with alopecia areata. Some clones in this sample may be carry-over from other donors' samples.

CDR3 region: CASSEYERGPYEQYF. The DNA for the CDR3 is TGTGCCAGCAGTGAATACGAGAGGGGTCCCTACGAGCAGTACTTC. V is TRBV6-1 and J is TRBJ2-7; TRBD1 or TRBD2 may be the D gene (5 bases each). The CDR3 has 15 residues. The V and J ends lost 2 bases and 2 bases respectively, with 13 bases between them. Germline lookup yields CDR1 MNHNS and CDR2 SASEGT.